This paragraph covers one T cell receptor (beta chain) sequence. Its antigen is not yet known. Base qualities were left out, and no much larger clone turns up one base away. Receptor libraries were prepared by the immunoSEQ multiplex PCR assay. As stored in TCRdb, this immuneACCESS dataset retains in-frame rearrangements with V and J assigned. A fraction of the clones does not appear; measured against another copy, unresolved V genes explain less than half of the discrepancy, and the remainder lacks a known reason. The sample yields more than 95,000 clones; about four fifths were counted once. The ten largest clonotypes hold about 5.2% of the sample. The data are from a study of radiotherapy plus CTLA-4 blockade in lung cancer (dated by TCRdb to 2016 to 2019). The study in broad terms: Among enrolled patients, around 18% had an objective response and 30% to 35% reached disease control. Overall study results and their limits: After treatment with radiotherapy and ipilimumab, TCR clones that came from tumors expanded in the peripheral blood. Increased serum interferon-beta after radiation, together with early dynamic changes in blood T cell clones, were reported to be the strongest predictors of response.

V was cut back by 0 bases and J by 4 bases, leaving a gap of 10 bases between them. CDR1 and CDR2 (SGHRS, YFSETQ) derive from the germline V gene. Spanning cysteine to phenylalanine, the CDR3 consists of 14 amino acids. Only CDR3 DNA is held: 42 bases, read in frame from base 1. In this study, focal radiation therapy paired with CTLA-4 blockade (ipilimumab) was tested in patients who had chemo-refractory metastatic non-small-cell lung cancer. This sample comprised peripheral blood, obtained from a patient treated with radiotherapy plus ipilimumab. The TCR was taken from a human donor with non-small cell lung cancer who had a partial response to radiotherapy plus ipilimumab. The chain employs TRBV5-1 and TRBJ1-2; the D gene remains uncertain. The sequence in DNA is TGCGCCAGCAGCTTGGCAGAACGATCCTATGGCTACACCTTC. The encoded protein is CASSLAERSYGYTF.